A selection of T cell receptor beta chains follows, all from one sample in a study of STAT5B mutations in CD4+ large granular lymphocyte leukemia. Assay used: immunoSEQ multiplex PCR; TCRdb lists only in-frame clones, some missing. The table has 25,000 to 35,000 clones, about 71% seen once; the top ten hold 0.4% to 0.45%. The sequencing input was CD4+ T cells from blood buffy coats. The receptor source for this set is a human donor in good health. The CDR3 runs from the conserved cysteine through the conserved F or W. A D gene is named only where the DNA matches it firmly. Size is stated for part of the rows, as once, few or many counts, or as a class when the clone is expanded.

>-|TRBD1|TRBV27|TRBJ2-2
CASSLRGLGTGELFF
TGTGCCAGCAGTTTAAGGGGGCTTGGCACCGGGGAGCTGTTTTTT
>-|-|TRBV6-1|TRBJ1-1
CASIPGIPEAFF
TGTGCCAGCATCCCGGGGATTCCCGAAGCTTTCTTT
>-|-|TRBV28|TRBJ1-4
CASTLATNEKLFF
TGTGCCAGCACACTTGCAACTAATGAAAAACTGTTTTTT
>-|TRBD1|TRBV19|TRBJ2-7
CASSNRDRTYEQYF
TGTGCCAGTAGTAACCGGGACAGGACCTACGAGCAGTACTTC
>once|TRBD1|TRBV10-2|TRBJ1-1
CASIRDRTNTEAFF
TGCGCCAGCATTAGGGACAGGACTAACACTGAAGCTTTCTTT
>-|TRBD1|TRBV18|TRBJ1-1
CASSPLPSGGRNTEAFF
TGTGCCAGCTCACCACTTCCGTCAGGGGGCCGGAACACTGAAGCTTTCTTT
>few|-|TRBV28|TRBJ1-1
CASSLPGKQAFF
TGTGCCAGCAGTTTACCCGGGAAGCAAGCTTTCTTT
>once|-|TRBV14|TRBJ2-7
CASSQGHREQYF
TGTGCCAGCAGCCAAGGACACAGGGAGCAGTACTTC
>-|-|TRBV7-9|TRBJ2-5
CASSPRTGQEETQYF
TGTGCCAGCAGCCCCCGAACCGGACAAGAGGAGACCCAGTACTTC
>-|-|TRBV5-1|TRBJ1-4
CASSLMEPTNEKLFF
TGCGCCAGCAGCCTAATGGAACCAACTAATGAAAAACTGTTTTTT
>-|-|TRBV30|TRBJ2-1
CACSGAGGVNEQFF
TGTGCCTGTTCCGGGGCCGGGGGTGTCAATGAGCAGTTCTTC
>few|-|TRBV6-6|TRBJ1-1
CASSFSTTNTEAFF
TGTGCCAGCAGTTTTTCGACAACCAACACTGAAGCTTTCTTT
>-|TRBD1|TRBV19|TRBJ1-3
CASSIRTGAGNTIYF
TGTGCCAGTAGTATCCGGACAGGGGCGGGAAACACCATATATTTT
>-|-|TRBV2|TRBJ1-5
CASTRQDNQPQHF
TGTGCCAGCACTCGACAGGACAATCAGCCCCAGCATTTT
>few|TRBD1|TRBV7-7|TRBJ1-6
CASSSEEGQGSPPPHNSPLHF
TGTGCTAGCAGCTCAGAGGAGGGACAGGGTTCGCCACCCCCTCATAATTCACCCCTCCACTTT
>-|-|TRBV7-9|TRBJ1-2
CASSFERNSQHGYTF
TGTGCCAGCAGCTTTGAAAGGAACAGCCAACATGGCTACACCTTC
>-|TRBD2|TRBV6-4|TRBJ2-2
CASKRGGTTGELFF
TGTGCCAGCAAACGCGGGGGGACCACCGGGGAGCTGTTTTTT
>once|-|TRBV10-3|TRBJ2-7
CAISGREASEQYF
TGTGCCATCAGTGGTAGGGAGGCTTCCGAGCAGTACTTC
>-|TRBD1|TRBV9|TRBJ1-2
CASSVDRGLYGYTF
TGTGCCAGCAGCGTAGACAGGGGACTCTATGGCTACACCTTC
>-|-|TRBV5-6|TRBJ1-2
CASSPLGANYGYTF
TGTGCCAGCTCCCCCCTGGGGGCCAACTATGGCTACACCTTC
>-|TRBD1|TRBV5-1|TRBJ2-3
CASSLGGTGGDTQYF
TGCGCCAGCAGCTTGGGCGGGACAGGGGGAGATACGCAGTATTTT
>-|-|TRBV6-5|TRBJ2-7
CAAQSSYEQYF
TGTGCGGCGCAGAGCTCCTACGAGCAGTACTTC
>few|-|TRBV18|TRBJ1-1
CASSPGYGNTEAFF
TGTGCCAGCTCACCGGGGTATGGGAACACTGAAGCTTTCTTT
>-|-|TRBV11-2|TRBJ1-3
CASSLAAVGTGNTIYF
TGTGCCAGCAGCTTAGCCGCAGTAGGGACTGGAAACACCATATATTTT
>-|-|TRBV5-1|TRBJ1-2
CASSLDSLNYGYTF
TGCGCCAGCAGCTTAGACAGCCTGAACTATGGCTACACCTTC
>-|-|TRBV2|TRBJ2-7
CASNMRKQGGSLKVYEQYF
TGTGCCAGCAATATGAGGAAGCAGGGTGGCAGCCTAAAAGTTTACGAGCAGTACTTC
>few|-|TRBV28|TRBJ1-2
CASSLISINYGYTF
TGTGCCAGCAGCCTTATCTCCATTAACTATGGCTACACCTTC
>-|-|TRBV6-5|TRBJ1-3
CASSYSTGGNTIYF
TGTGCCAGCAGTTACTCTACAGGTGGAAACACCATATATTTT
>-|-|TRBV7-9|TRBJ2-3
CASSFGTTSTDTQYF
TGTGCCAGCAGCTTTGGGACAACGAGCACAGATACGCAGTATTTT
>-|-|TRBV28|TRBJ2-7
CASSHSGEQYF
TGTGCCAGCAGCCACTCGGGCGAGCAGTACTTC
>-|-|TRBV9|TRBJ2-4
CASSGTAKNIQYF
TGTGCCAGCAGCGGGACAGCCAAAAACATTCAGTACTTC
>-|-|TRBV28|TRBJ2-7
CASSLSRDYEQYF
TGTGCCAGCAGTTTAAGCAGGGACTACGAGCAGTACTTC
>-|TRBD1|TRBV6-5|TRBJ1-1
CASSPGQGIGEAFF
TGTGCCAGCAGTCCGGGACAGGGGATAGGTGAAGCTTTCTTT
>-|TRBD2|TRBV19|TRBJ2-3
CASSIPAGGITDTQYF
TGTGCCAGTAGTATCCCAGCGGGGGGCATCACAGATACGCAGTATTTT
>-|TRBD2|TRBV7-9|TRBJ2-5
CASSSTSFQETQYF
TGTGCCAGCAGCTCGACTAGCTTCCAAGAGACCCAGTACTTC
>-|TRBD2|TRBV2|TRBJ2-1
CASSKRLAVWDEQFF
TGTGCCAGCAGTAAGAGGCTAGCGGTTTGGGATGAGCAGTTCTTC
>-|-|TRBV6-4|TRBJ1-6
CASSEQGYNSPLHF
TGTGCCAGCAGTGAGCAGGGGTATAATTCACCCCTCCACTTT
>few|-|TRBV5-5|TRBJ1-5
CASSLEGPNQPQHF
TGTGCCAGCAGCTTGGAAGGTCCTAATCAGCCCCAGCATTTT
>few|-|TRBV5-8|TRBJ1-1
CASSLFTEAFF
TGTGCCAGCAGCTTATTCACTGAAGCTTTCTTT
>-|TRBD2|TRBV7-8|TRBJ2-7
CASSTRSAGAIYEQYF
TGTGCCAGCAGCACCCGATCAGCGGGGGCTATCTACGAGCAGTACTTC
>-|TRBD1|TRBV7-9|TRBJ1-1
CASSLPGTGGPNTEAFF
TGTGCCAGCAGCCTCCCGGGGACAGGGGGACCAAACACTGAAGCTTTCTTT
>-|-|TRBV9|TRBJ1-2
CASSVDRGGHGYGYTF
TGTGCCAGCAGCGTAGACCGTGGGGGACACGGCTATGGCTACACCTTC
>-|-|TRBV7-7|TRBJ1-1
CASSLSLTTEAFF
TGTGCTAGCAGCTTATCCCTGACCACTGAAGCTTTCTTT